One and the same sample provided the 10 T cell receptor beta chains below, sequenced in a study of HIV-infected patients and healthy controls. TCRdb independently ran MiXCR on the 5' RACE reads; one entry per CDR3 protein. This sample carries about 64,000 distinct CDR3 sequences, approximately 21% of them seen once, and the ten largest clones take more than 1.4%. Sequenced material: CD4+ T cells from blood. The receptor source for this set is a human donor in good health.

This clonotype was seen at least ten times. This chain's CDR3 is CASSGANRVDTQYF. Here the CDR3 DNA reads TGTGCCAGCAGTGGAGCCAACAGGGTAGATACGCAGTATTTT. The chain links TRBV6-1 to TRBJ2-3; D might be TRBD1 (6 bases). Trimming removed 4 bases from V and 5 bases from J, with 13 bases in between. Germline V gives CDR1 MNHNS, CDR2 SASEGT. This CDR3 region has 14 residues.

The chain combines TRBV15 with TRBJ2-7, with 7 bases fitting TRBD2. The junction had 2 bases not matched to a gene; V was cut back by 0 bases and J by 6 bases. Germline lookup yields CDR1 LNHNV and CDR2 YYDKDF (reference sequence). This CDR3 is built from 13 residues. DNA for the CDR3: TGTGCCACCAGCAGAGACCGACTAGCCGAGCAGTACTTC. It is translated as CATSRDRLAEQYF. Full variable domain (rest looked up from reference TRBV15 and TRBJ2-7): DAMVIQNPRYQVTQFGKPVTLSCSQTLNHNVMYWYQQKSSQAPKLLFHYYDKDFNNEADTPDNFQSRRPNTSFCFLDIRSPGLGDTAMYLCATSRDRLAEQYFGPGTRLTVT.

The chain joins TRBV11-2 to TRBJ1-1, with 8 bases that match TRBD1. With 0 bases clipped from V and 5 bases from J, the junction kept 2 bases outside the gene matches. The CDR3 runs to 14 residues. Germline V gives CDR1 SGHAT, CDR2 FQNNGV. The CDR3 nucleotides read TGTGCCAGCAGCTTAGATACAGGGGGAACTGAAGCTTTCTTT. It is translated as CASSLDTGGTEAFF.

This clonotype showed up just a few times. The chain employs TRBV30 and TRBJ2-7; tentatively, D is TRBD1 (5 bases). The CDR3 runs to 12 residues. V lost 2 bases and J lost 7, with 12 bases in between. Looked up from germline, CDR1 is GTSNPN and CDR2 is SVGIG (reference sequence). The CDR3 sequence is CAWSPGPGEQYF. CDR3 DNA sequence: TGTGCCTGGAGTCCGGGCCCAGGGGAGCAGTACTTC.

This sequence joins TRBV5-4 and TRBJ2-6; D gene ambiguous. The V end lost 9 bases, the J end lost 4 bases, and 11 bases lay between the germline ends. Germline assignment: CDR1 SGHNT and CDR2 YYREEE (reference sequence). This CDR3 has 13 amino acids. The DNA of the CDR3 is TGTGCCACCGGGCGAGGCGGGGCCAACGTCCTGACTTTC. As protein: CATGRGGANVLTF.

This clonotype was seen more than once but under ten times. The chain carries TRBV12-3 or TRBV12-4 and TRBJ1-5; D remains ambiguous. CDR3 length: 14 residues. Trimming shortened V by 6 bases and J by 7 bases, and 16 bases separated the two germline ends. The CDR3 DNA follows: TGTGCCAGCAGCCTTTCCTCTCTCCGGCAGCCCCAGCATTTT. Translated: CASSLSSLRQPQHF.

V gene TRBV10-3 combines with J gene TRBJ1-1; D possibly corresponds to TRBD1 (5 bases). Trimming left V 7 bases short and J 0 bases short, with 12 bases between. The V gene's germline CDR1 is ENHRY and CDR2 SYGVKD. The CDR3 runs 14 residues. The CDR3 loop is CAITQGLLNTEAFF. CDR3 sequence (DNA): TGTGCCATCACCCAGGGACTCTTGAACACTGAAGCTTTCTTT.

Here the CDR3 DNA reads TGTGCCAGTAGTACCCTCGGGACTTCCTCCTACGAGCAGTACTTC. This codes for CASSTLGTSSYEQYF. The chain combines TRBV19 with TRBJ2-7, with D possibly TRBD2 on 6 matching bases. V dropped 4 bases and J dropped 0 bases, with 13 bases sitting between them. The CDR3 runs 15 residues. CDR1 is LNHDA and CDR2 is SQIVND in the germline V gene (reference sequence).

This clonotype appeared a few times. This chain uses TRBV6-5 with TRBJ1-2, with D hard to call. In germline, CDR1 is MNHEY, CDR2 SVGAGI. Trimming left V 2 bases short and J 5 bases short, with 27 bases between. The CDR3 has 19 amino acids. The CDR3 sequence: CASSYLGLLKKGSLYGYTF. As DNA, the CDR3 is TGTGCCAGCAGTTACCTGGGCCTATTGAAGAAGGGTTCCTTGTATGGCTACACCTTC.

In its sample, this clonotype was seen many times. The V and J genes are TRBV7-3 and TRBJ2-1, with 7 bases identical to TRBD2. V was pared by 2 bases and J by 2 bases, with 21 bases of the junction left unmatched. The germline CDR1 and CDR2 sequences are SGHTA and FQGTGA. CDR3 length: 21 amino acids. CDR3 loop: CASSLVGGDNLRGLPYNEQFF. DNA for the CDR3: TGTGCCAGCAGCTTAGTTGGGGGGGATAATCTCCGAGGTCTTCCCTACAATGAGCAGTTCTTC.